Below, one TCR beta chain is given with its context. Its antigen is not known. Sequencing involved patients with CD8+CD57+ cell expansion previously shown by flow cytometry. CDR3 size: 12 residues. Germline V CDR1 and CDR2: DFQATT, SNEGSKA (reference sequence). With 5 bases removed from V and 6 bases from J, the gap between germline ends came to 11 bases. This sample was taken from a study of CD8+CD57+ T cells in acquired aplastic anemia. Study summary: Across the sorted CD4+ and CD8+ cells, DNA amounts averaged around 3.2 ug.

Genomic DNA acted as the template from which TCR beta VDJ combination and CDR3 sequence profiling were carried out. TCRdb fed the reads into MiXCR, producing one record per CDR3 protein. The sample carries roughly 250,000 distinct CDR3 sequences, 70% to 85% recorded once. Study outcomes and limitations: CD8+ Simpson's diversity showed no significant patient-control difference.

The receptor comes from a human donor with aplastic anemia. The sequencing sample was made of sorted CD4+, CD8+, or CD8+CD57+ T cells (not recorded which) from PBMCs. The rearrangement uses TRBV20-1 and TRBJ1-5, with D tentatively TRBD1 (6 bases). CDR3 sequence reads: CSAGGGPQPQHF. The CDR3 DNA is TGCAGTGCTGGGGGGGGGCCTCAGCCCCAGCATTTT.